The TCR beta chain described here comes from a study of T cell repertoires in cytomegalovirus infection. For the study at large: Public TCR beta signature analysis indicated the presence of both CMV infection and matching HLA type. Regarding the study as a whole: Accumulated public TCR beta family frequency recognized individuals carrying CMV together with the relevant HLA. Across the ex vivo response, the dominant clonotypes were HLA-C-restricted CMV-specific TCR beta clonotypes.

The V gene lost 5 bases and the J gene lost 3 bases, with 14 bases spanning the gap. The CDR3 is made up of 15 amino acids. The V gene's germline CDR1 is MNHNS and CDR2 SASEGT. Regarding this clonotype: As yet, its antigen is unknown.

TCRdb processed the reads anew with MiXCR; each CDR3 protein has one entry. The table shows over 300,000 distinct CDR3 sequences, with 15% to 20% occurring only once. This chain connects TRBV6-1 to TRBJ2-1, with D tentatively TRBD1 or TRBD2 (6 bases each). The sample comprised PBMCs. The receptor was derived from a human donor in good health (CMV status not recorded). Some clones in this sample may be carry-over from other donors' samples. The CDR3 reads CASSPGGGLYNEQFF. The CDR3 DNA is TGTGCCAGCAGTCCGGGTGGGGGGCTCTACAATGAGCAGTTCTTC.